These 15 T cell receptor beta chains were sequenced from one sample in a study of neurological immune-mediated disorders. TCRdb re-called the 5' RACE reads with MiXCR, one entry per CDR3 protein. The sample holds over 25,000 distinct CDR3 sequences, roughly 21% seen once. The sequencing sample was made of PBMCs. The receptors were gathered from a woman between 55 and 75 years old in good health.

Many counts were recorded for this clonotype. In DNA form, the CDR3 reads TGTGCCAGCAGAAGGGGCTACGAGCAGTACTTC. Encoded protein: CASRRGYEQYF. The genes are TRBV27 and TRBJ2-7; weak D call: TRBD1 (5 bases). The V end was cut by 6 bases, the J end by 3 bases, with 6 bases between. Germline V CDR1 and CDR2: MNHEY, SMNVEV (reference sequence). The CDR3 is made up of 11 amino acids.

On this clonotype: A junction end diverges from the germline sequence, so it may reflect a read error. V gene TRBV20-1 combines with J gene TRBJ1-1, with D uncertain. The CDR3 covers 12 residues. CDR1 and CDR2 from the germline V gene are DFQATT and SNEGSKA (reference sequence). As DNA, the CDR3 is TGTAGTTCTCGCACTGGTAACACTGAAGCTTTCTTT. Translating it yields CSSRTGNTEAFF.

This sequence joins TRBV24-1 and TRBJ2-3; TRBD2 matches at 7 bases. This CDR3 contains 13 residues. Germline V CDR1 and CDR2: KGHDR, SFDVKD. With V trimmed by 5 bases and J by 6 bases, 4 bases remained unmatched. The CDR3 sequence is CATSAAGVDTQYF. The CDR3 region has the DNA TGTGCCACCAGTGCCGCGGGAGTGGATACGCAGTATTTT.

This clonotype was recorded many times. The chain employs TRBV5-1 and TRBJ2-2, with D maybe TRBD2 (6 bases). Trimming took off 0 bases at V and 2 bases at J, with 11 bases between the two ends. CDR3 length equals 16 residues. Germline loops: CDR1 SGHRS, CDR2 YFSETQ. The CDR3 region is CASSLGTGTNTGELFF. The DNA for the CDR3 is TGCGCCAGCAGCTTGGGAACCGGGACTAACACCGGGGAGCTGTTTTTT. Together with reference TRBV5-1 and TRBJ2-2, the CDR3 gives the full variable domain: KAGVTQTPRYLIKTRGQQVTLSCSPISGHRSVSWYQQTPGQGLQFLFEYFSETQRNKGNFPGRFSGRQFSNSRSEMNVSTLELGDSALYLCASSLGTGTNTGELFFGEGSRLTVL.

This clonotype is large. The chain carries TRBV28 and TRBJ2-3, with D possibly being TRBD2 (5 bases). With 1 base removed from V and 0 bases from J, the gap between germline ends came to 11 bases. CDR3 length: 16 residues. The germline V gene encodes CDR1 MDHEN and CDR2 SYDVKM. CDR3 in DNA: TGTGCCAGCAGTTTATTAGCTCGGACTAGCACAGATACGCAGTATTTT. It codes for CASSLLARTSTDTQYF.

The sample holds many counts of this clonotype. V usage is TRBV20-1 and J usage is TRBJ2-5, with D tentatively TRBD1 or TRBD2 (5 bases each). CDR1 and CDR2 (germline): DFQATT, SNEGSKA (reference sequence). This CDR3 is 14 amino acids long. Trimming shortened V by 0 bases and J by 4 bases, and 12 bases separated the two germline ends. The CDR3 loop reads CSARDRGRGETQYF. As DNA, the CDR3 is TGCAGTGCTAGAGATAGGGGACGGGGAGAGACCCAGTACTTC.

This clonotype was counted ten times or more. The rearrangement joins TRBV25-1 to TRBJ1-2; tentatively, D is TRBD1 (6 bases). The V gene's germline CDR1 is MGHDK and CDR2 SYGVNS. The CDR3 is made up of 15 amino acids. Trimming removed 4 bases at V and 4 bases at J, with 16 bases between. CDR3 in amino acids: CASSASGAGPYGYTF. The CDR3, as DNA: TGTGCCAGCAGTGCGTCAGGGGCCGGGCCCTATGGCTACACCTTC.

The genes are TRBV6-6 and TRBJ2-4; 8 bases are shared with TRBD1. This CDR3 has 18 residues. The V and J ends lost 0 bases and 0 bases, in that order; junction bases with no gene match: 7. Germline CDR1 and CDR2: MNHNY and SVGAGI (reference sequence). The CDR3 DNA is TGTGCCAGCAGTTACTCGGAGTGGACAGGGCTAGCCAAAAACATTCAGTACTTC. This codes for CASSYSEWTGLAKNIQYF.

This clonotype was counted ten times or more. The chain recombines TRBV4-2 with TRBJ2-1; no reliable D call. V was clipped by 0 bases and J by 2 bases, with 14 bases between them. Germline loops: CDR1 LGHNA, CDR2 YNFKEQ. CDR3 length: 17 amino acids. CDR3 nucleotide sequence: TGTGCCAGCAGCCAAGATGCAACTATCCCTACCTACAATGAGCAGTTCTTC. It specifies CASSQDATIPTYNEQFF.

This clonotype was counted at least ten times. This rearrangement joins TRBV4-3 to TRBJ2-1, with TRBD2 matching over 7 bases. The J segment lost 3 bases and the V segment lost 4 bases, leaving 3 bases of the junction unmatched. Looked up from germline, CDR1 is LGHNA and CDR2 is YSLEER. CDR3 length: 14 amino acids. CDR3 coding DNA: TGCGCCAGCAGCCCAGAGCGGGACTACAATGAGCAGTTCTTC. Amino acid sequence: CASSPERDYNEQFF.

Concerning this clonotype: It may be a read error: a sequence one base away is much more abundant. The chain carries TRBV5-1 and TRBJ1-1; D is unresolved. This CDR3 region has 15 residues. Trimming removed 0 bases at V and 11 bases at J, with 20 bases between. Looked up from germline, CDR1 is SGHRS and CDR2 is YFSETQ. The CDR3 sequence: CASSLVLGQAGYAFF. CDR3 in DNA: TGCGCCAGCAGCTTGGTTCTGGGCCAGGCGGGGTATGCTTTCTTT.

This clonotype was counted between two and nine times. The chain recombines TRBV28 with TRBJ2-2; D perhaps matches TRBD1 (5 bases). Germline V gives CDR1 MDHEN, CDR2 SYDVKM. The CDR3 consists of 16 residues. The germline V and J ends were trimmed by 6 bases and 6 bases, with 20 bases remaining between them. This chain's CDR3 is CASSLAKAGYAGELFF. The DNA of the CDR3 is TGTGCCAGCAGCCTCGCTAAAGCAGGGTACGCCGGGGAGCTGTTTTTT. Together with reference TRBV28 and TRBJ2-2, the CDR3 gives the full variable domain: DVKVTQSSRYLVKRTGEKVFLECVQDMDHENMFWYRQDPGLGLRLIYFSYDVKMKEKGDIPEGYSVSREKKERFSLILESASTNQTSMYLCASSLAKAGYAGELFFGEGSRLTVL.

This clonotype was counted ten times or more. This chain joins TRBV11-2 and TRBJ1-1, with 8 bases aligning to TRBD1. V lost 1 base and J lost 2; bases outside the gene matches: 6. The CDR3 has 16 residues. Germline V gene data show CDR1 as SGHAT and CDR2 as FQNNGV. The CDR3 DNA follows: TGTGCCAGCAGCTTAGGCCCGACAGGGGCTAACACTGAAGCTTTCTTT. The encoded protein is CASSLGPTGANTEAFF.

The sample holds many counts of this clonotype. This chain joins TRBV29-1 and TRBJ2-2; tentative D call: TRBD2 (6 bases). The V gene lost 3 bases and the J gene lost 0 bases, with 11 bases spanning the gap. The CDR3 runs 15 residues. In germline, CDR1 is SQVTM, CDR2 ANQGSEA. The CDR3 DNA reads TGCAGCGTTGATACGTCTAGCGCGAACACCGGGGAGCTGTTTTTT. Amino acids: CSVDTSSANTGELFF.

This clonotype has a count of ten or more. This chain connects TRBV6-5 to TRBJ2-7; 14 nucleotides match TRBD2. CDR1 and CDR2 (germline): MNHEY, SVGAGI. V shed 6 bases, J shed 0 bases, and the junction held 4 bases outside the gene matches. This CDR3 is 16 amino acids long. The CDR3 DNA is TGTGCCAGCAGGGACGGGACTAGCGGGAGCTCCTACGAGCAGTACTTC. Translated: CASRDGTSGSSYEQYF.